The T cell receptor (beta chain) described here comes from a study of a mutant IDH1 vaccine in newly diagnosed glioma. Time point of the sample: week 5, during vaccination. Each vaccine dose was 300 ug of mutant IDH1 20-mer peptide, with topical imiquimod. The CDR3 sequence is 11 residues long. The V gene's germline CDR1 is MNHEY and CDR2 SMNVEV (reference sequence). Trimming removed 6 bases at V and 5 bases at J, with 7 bases between. Sequencing used immunoSEQ multiplex PCR; TCRdb keeps in-frame clones, though not all of them. This table holds around 52,000 clones, roughly 78% found once. For this clone: Its antigen remains unidentified.

This sequence originates from a woman between 35 and 50 years old with glioma. The material sequenced was PBMCs, taken from a glioma patient whose treatment included an IDH1 peptide vaccine. The chain carries TRBV27 and TRBJ2-5; D gene ambiguous. The CDR3, as DNA: TGTGCCAGCAGCGACGTGGAGACCCAGTACTTC. This translates into CASSDVETQYF.